This T cell receptor (beta chain) appears in the sequencing data of a study of regulatory T cells. Study-wide findings and caveats: Skewed V and J usage and few unique V-J pairs marked patient repertoires, most in Tregs. Hydrophobic residues at CDR3 positions 6 and 7 were enriched in conventional CD4+ T cells of CD3G-deficient patients.

The primer mix had 52 TRBV and 13 TRBJ primers. Produced via immunoSEQ multiplex PCR; TCRdb's table is partial and in-frame only. This sample has approximately 40,000 clones, with roughly 90% found just once. Germline V lookup: CDR1 KGHSH, CDR2 LQKENI. With 1 base clipped from V and 7 bases from J, the junction kept 4 bases outside the gene matches. CDR3 length: 13 amino acids. With regard to this clone: What it recognizes is unknown.

All CD3G-deficient patients showed autoimmunity, more severe in two. Patients aged 2 to 39 years had fewer naive T cells. Regulatory (CD25-high CD127-low) and conventional (CD25-low CD127-high) CD4+ T cells were sorted separately. The J gene is TRBJ2-7, the V gene TRBV18, with 7 bases matching TRBD1. Sequenced: conventional CD4+ T cells sorted from blood. This receptor was obtained from a person aged 18 to 30 with CD3G deficiency. The DNA for the CDR3 is TGTGCCAGCTCACCACAGGGGGCGGGTGAGCAGTACTTC. Amino acids: CASSPQGAGEQYF.